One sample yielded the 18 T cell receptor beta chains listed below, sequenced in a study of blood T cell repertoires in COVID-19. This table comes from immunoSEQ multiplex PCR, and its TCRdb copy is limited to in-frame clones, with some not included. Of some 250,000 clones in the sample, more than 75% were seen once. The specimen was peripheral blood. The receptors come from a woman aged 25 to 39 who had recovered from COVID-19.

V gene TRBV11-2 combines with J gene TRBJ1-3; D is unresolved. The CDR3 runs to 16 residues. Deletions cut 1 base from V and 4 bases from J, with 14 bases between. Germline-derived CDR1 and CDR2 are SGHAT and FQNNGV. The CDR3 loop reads CASSLGAPSQGNTIYF. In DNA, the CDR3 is TGTGCCAGCAGCTTAGGGGCTCCATCTCAAGGAAACACCATATATTTT.

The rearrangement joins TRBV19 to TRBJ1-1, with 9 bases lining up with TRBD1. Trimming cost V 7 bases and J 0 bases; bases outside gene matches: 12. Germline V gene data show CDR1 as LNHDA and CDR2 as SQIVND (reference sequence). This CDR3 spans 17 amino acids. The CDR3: CASTPQATGGLNTEAFF. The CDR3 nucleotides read TGTGCCAGTACCCCACAGGCAACAGGGGGCTTGAACACTGAAGCTTTCTTT.

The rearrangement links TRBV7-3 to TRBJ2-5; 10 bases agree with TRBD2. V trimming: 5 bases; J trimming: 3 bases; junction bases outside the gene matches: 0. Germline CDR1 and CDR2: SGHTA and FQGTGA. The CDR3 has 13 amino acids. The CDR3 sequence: CASSGLAEETQYF. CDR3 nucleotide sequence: TGTGCCAGCAGCGGACTAGCGGAAGAGACCCAGTACTTC.

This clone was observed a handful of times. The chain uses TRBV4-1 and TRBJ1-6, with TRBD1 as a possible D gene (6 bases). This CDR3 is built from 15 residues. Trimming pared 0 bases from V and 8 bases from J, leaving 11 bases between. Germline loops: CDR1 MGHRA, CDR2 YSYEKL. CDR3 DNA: TGCGCCAGCAGCCAAGATCCAGGGGATCATTCACCCCTCCACTTT. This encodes CASSQDPGDHSPLHF.

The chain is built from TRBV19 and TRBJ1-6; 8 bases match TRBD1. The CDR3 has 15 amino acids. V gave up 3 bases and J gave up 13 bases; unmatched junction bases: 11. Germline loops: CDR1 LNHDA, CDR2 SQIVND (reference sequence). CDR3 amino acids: CASSIKGTGVSPLHF. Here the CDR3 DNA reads TGTGCCAGTAGTATTAAAGGGACAGGAGTTTCGCCCCTCCACTTT.

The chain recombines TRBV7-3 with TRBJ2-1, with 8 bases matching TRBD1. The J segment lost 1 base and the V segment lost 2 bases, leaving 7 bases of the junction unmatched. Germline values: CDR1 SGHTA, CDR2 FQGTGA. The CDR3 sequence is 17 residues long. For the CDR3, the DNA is TGTGCCAGCAGCTTAGTTGGAACAGGGGGTTCCTACAATGAGCAGTTCTTC. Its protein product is CASSLVGTGGSYNEQFF.

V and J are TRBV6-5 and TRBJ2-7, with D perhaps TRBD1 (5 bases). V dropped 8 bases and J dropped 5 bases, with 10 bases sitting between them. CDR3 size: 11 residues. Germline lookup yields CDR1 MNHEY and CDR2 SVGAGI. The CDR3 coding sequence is TGTGCCAGCGGACAAGGGCACGAGCAGTACTTC. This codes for CASGQGHEQYF.

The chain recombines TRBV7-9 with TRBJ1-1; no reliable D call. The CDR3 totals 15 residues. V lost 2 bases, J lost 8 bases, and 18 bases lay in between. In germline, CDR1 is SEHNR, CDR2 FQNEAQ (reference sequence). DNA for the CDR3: TGTGCCAGCAGCTTAAATTTCGGGGAGGGCGTAGAAGCTTTCTTT. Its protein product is CASSLNFGEGVEAFF.

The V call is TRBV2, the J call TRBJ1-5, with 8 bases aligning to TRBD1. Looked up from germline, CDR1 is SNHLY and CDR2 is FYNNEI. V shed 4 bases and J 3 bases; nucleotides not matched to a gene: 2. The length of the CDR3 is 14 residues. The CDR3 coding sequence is TGTGCCAGCAGTGGGACAGGGAACAATCAGCCCCAGCATTTT. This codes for CASSGTGNNQPQHF.

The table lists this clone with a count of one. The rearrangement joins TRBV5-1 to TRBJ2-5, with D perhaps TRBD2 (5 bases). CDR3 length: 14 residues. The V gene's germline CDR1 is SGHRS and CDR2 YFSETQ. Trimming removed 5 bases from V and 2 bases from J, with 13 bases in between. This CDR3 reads CASRGHPGQETQYF. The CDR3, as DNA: TGCGCCAGCAGGGGCCACCCGGGGCAAGAGACCCAGTACTTC.

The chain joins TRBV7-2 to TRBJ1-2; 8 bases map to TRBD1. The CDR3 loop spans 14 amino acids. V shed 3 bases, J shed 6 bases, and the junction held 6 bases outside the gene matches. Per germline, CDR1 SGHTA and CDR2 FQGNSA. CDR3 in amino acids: CASSLRTGNDGYTF. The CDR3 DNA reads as TGTGCCAGCAGCTTGCGGACAGGGAATGATGGCTACACCTTC.

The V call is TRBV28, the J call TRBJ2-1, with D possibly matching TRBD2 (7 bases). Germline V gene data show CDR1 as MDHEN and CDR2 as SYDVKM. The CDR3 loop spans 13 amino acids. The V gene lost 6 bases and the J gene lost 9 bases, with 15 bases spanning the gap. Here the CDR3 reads CASSYGGAGEQFF. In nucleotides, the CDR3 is TGTGCCAGCAGCTATGGGGGGGCTGGTGAGCAGTTCTTC.

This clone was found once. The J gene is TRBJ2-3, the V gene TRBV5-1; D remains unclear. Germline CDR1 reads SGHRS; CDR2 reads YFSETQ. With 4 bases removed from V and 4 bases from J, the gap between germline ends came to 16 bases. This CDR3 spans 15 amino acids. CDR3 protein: CASSDPGTSADTQYF. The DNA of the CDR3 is TGCGCCAGCAGCGATCCGGGTACAAGCGCAGATACGCAGTATTTT.

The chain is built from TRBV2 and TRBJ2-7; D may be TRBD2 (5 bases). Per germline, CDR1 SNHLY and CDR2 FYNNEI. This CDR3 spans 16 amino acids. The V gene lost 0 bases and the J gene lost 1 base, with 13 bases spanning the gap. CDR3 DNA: TGTGCCAGCAGTGAAGCGCTGCAGCGGCGATCCTACGAGCAGTACTTC. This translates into CASSEALQRRSYEQYF.

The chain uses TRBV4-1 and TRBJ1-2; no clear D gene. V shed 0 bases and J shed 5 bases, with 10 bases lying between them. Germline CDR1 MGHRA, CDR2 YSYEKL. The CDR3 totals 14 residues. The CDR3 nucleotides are TGCGCCAGCAGCCAAGAAGACCGGGTTTATGGCTACACCTTC. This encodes CASSQEDRVYGYTF.

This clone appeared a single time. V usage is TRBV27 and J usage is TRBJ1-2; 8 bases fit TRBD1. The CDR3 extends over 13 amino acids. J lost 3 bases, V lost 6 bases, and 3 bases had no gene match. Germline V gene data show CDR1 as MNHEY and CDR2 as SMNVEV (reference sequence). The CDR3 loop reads CASSPQGDYGYTF. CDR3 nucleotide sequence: TGTGCCAGCAGCCCACAGGGGGACTATGGCTACACCTTC.

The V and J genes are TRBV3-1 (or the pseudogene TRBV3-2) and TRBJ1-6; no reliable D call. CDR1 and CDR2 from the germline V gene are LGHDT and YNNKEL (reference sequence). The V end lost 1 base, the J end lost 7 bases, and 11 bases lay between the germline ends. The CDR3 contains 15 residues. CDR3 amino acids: CASSQGGGRNSPLHF. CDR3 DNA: TGTGCCAGCAGCCAAGGGGGAGGGAGGAATTCACCCCTCCACTTT.

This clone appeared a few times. The CDR3: CASSQGPSGFLNEQYF. The CDR3 DNA reads as TGTGCCAGCAGCCAAGGGCCCTCAGGGTTCCTGAACGAGCAGTACTTC. The chain recombines TRBV3-1 (or the pseudogene TRBV3-2) with TRBJ2-7; D possibly corresponds to TRBD1 (5 bases). Deletions cut 1 base from V and 5 bases from J, with 18 bases between. This CDR3 comprises 16 residues. CDR1 and CDR2 from the germline V gene are LGHDT and YNNKEL (reference sequence).